The entry that follows covers one TCR beta chain sequence. The antigen remains undetermined. Mismatch with germline at one junction end may stem from a read error. The data belong to a study of T cell repertoires in cytomegalovirus infection. At the level of the study: Selected CMV epitopes included recently identified HLA-C-restricted ones as well as well-studied HLA-B-restricted ones.

MiXCR was run by TCRdb on the reads, yielding one entry per CDR3 protein. The sample carries under 500,000 distinct CDR3 sequences, 42% recorded once. Source: cultured PBMCs, taken from culture after CMV antigen stimulation. This receptor was obtained from a human donor in good health (CMV status not recorded). Some clones in this sample may be carry-over from other donors' samples.

The CDR3, as DNA: TGTGCCAGCATCTTGGGGACGGAATTCACTGAAGCTTGCTTT. Protein: CASILGTEFTEACF. The chain has TRBV7-2 and TRBJ1-1; the D gene is possibly TRBD1 (5 bases). Germline V gene lookup returns CDR1 SGHTA and CDR2 FQGNSA. The CDR3 totals 14 residues.